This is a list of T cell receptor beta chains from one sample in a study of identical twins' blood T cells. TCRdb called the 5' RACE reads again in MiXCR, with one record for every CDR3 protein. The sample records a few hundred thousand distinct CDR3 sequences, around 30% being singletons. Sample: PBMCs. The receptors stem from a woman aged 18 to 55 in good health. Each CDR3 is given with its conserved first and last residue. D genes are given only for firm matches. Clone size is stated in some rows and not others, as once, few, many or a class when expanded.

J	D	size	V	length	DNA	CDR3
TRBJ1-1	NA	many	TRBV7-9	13	TGTGCCAGCAGCTTACAGCAGAACACTGAAGCTTTCTTT	CASSLQQNTEAFF
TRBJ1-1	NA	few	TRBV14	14	TGTGCCAGCAGCCAGGGTGCAGGTAACACTGAAGCTTTCTTT	CASSQGAGNTEAFF
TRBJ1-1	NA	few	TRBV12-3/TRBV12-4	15	TGTGCCAGCAGTTTTCAACCGGGGGCTTGGACTGAAGCTTTCTTT	CASSFQPGAWTEAFF
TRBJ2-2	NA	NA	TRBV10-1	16	TGCGCCAGCAGTGGTTCGGCAGCTAGCAACACCGGGGAGCTGTTTTTT	CASSGSAASNTGELFF
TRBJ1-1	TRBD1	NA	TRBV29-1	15	TGCGGCGTTGAATGTGTAGGGGGCGCGTTCACTGAAGCTTTCTTT	CGVECVGGAFTEAFF
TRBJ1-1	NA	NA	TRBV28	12	TGTGCCAGCACTGACGGGGGAGGCGTCGCTTTCTTT	CASTDGGGVAFF
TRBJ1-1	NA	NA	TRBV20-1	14	TGCAGTGCTAGGGGGGTTAGGGTGAACACTAAAGCTTTCTTT	CSARGVRVNTKAFF
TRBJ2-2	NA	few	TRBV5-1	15	TGCGCCAGCAGCTCCAGGGGTTATGGCACCGGGGAGCTGTTTTTT	CASSSRGYGTGELFF
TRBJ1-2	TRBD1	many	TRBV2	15	TGTGCCAGCAGTACCTACGCTGACAGGGGATATGGCTACACCTTC	CASSTYADRGYGYTF
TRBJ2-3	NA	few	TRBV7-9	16	TGTGCCAGCAGCTTAGTTTACGGCCTTAGCACAGATACGCAGTATTTT	CASSLVYGLSTDTQYF
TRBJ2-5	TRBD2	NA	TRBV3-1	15	TGTGCCAGCAGCCAATTTCTAGCGGGAGCGGAGACCCAGTACTTC	CASSQFLAGAETQYF
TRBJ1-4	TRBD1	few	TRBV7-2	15	TGTGCCAGCAGTCCTAGGACAGGGTTAGATGAAAAACTGTTTTTT	CASSPRTGLDEKLFF
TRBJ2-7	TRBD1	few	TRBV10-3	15	TGTGCCATCAGTGAGAGGGACAGGAGCTCCTACGAGCAGTACTTC	CAISERDRSSYEQYF
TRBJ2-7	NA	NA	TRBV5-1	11	TGCGCCAGCAGCTTTTACGACGAGCAGTACTTC	CASSFYDEQYF
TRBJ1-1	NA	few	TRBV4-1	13	TGCGCCAGCAGCCACCTGGGGCGTGCCCAAGCTTTCTTT	CASSHLGRAQAFF
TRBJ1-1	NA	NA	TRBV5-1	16	TGCGCCAGCAGCTTGGGTTCAGGGCTAGCCAACACTGAAGCTTTCTTT	CASSLGSGLANTEAFF
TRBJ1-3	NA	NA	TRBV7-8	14	TGTGCCAGCAGCTTACAGGGTAATGGAAACACCATATATTTT	CASSLQGNGNTIYF
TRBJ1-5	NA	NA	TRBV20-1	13	TGCAGTGCTCGGGTCCGAGGTGATCAGCCCCAGCATTTT	CSARVRGDQPQHF
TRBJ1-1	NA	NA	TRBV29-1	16	TGCAGCGTTCCCAGACCCGGCAGGGGCATGAACACTGAAGCTTTCTTT	CSVPRPGRGMNTEAFF
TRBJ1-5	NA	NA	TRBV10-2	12	TGCGCCACGTCGTGGGTTGGGGAGCCCCAGCATTTT	CATSWVGEPQHF
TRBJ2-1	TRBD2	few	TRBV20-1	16	TGCAGTGCTAGCCTTCCGAGTAGCGGGAGGGCCTATGAGCAGTTCTTC	CSASLPSSGRAYEQFF
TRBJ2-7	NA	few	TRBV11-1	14	TGTGCCAGCAGCTCCCCCATGATGTCCTACGAGCAGTACTTC	CASSSPMMSYEQYF
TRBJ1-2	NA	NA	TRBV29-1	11	TGCAGCGTTGGTCACCCGGACGGCTACACCTTC	CSVGHPDGYTF
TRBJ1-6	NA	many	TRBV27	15	TGTGCCAGCAGTTGGAATTCGGGCCTCGATTCACCCCTCCACTTT	CASSWNSGLDSPLHF
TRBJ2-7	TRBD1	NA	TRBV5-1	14	TGCGCCAGCAGCTCTGGACAGGGGTCAGACGAGCAGTACTTC	CASSSGQGSDEQYF
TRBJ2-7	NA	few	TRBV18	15	TGTGCCAGCTCAGCACAGGGTCGGGGCGCCTACGAGCAGTACTTC	CASSAQGRGAYEQYF
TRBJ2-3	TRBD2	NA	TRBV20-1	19	TGCAGTGCTAGAGATACGTTTAGGACTAGCGGGCGGTACACAGATACGCAGTATTTT	CSARDTFRTSGRYTDTQYF
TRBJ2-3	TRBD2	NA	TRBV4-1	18	TGCGCCAGCAGACCTCGGGCTAGCGGGGGGGCTCCCACAGATACGCAGTATTTT	CASRPRASGGAPTDTQYF
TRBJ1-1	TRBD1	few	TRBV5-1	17	TGCGCCAGCAGCTTGGCCGATGGAGGGGACAGGGGCCCTGAAGCTTTCTTT	CASSLADGGDRGPEAFF
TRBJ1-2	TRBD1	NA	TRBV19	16	TGTGCCAGTAGTACTGAAACAGGGGACCCAATCTATGGCTACACCTTC	CASSTETGDPIYGYTF
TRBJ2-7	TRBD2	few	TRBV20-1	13	TGCAGTGCTATTTCGACTAGCGACGGCGAGCAGTACTTC	CSAISTSDGEQYF
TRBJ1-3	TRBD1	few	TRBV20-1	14	TGCAGTGCGACAGGGATCAACTCTGGAAACACCATATATTTT	CSATGINSGNTIYF
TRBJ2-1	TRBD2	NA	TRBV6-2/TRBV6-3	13	TGTGCCAGCAAGCGGGACTCCTACAATGAGCAGTTCTTC	CASKRDSYNEQFF
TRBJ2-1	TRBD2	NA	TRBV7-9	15	TGTGCCAGCAGCTTCCCTAGCGGGAGGATCAATGAGCAGTTCTTC	CASSFPSGRINEQFF
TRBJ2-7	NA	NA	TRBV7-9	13	TGTGCCAGCAGCCAATCTACATCCTCTGAGCAGTACTTC	CASSQSTSSEQYF
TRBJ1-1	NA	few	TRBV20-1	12	TGCAGTTTACCGGGGCCGAACACTGAAGCTTTCTTT	CSLPGPNTEAFF
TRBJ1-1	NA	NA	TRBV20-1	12	TGCAGTGCTATTGTTTGGGACGCTGAAGCTTTCTTT	CSAIVWDAEAFF
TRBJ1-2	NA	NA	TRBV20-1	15	TGCAGTGCTAGAGATTGGGTGGGAGGGCAGCGTGGCTACACCTTC	CSARDWVGGQRGYTF
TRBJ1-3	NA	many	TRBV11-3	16	TGTGCCAGCAGCAACGCCGGGACAAACTCTGGAAACACCATATATTTT	CASSNAGTNSGNTIYF
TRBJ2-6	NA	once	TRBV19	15	TGTGCCAGTAGTAGACAGGCCTCTGGGGCCAACGTCCTGACTTTC	CASSRQASGANVLTF
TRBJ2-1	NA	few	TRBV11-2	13	TGTGCCAGCAGCTTATTTAGACCAGCCGAGCAGTTCTTC	CASSLFRPAEQFF
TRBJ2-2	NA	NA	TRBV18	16	TGTGCCAGCTCTCAACAGTTCTCCGCGAACACCGGGGAGCTGTTTTTT	CASSQQFSANTGELFF
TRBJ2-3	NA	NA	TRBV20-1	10	TGCAGTGTGTTTTCAGATACGCAGTATTTT	CSVFSDTQYF
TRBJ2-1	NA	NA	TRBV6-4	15	TGTGCCAGCAGTGACCGAACGGGGGCGGTGGATGAGCAGTTCTTC	CASSDRTGAVDEQFF
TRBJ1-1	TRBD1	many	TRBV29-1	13	TGCAGCGTTCGGACAGGTCTTAACACTGAAGCTTTCTTT	CSVRTGLNTEAFF
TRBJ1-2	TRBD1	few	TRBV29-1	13	TGCAGCGTTGAGGGACAGTCGGCGGGTGGCTACACCTTC	CSVEGQSAGGYTF
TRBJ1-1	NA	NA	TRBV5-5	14	TGTGCCAGCAGCTGGGCTTATGAAAACACTGAAGCTTTCTTT	CASSWAYENTEAFF
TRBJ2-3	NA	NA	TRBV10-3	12	TGTGCCATCAGCGCGAGCACAGATACGCAGTATTTT	CAISASTDTQYF
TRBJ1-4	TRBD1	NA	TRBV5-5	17	TGTGCCAGCAGCTTGGCGGGACAGGGGTTGACTAATGAAAAACTGTTTTTT	CASSLAGQGLTNEKLFF
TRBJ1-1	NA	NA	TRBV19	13	TGTGCCAGTACCGATTTAGGGGTTGATGAAGCTCTCTTT	CASTDLGVDEALF
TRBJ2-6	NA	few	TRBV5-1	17	TGCGCCAGCTTTTTCGGAATTCACTTCTCTGGGGCCAACGTCCTGACTTTC	CASFFGIHFSGANVLTF
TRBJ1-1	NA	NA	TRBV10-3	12	TGTGCCGCGGGCAGGTTGAACACTGAAGCTTTCTTT	CAAGRLNTEAFF
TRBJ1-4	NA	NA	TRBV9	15	TGTGCCAGCAGCGTAGATGGTCGGACCAACTTCGAACTGTTTTTT	CASSVDGRTNFELFF
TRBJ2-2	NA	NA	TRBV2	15	TGTGCCAGCAGTGGGAGGCGGACGAACACCGGGGAGCTGTTTTTT	CASSGRRTNTGELFF
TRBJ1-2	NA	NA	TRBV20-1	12	TGCAGTGCTAGTAGGCGAGGGCCTGGCTACGCCTTC	CSASRRGPGYAF
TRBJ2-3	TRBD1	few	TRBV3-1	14	TGTGCCAGCAGGTGGACAGGGAAGACAGATACGCAGTATTTT	CASRWTGKTDTQYF
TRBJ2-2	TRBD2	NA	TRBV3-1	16	TGTGCCAGCAGCGGGACTAGCGGAGTAAACACCGGGGAGCTGTTTTTT	CASSGTSGVNTGELFF